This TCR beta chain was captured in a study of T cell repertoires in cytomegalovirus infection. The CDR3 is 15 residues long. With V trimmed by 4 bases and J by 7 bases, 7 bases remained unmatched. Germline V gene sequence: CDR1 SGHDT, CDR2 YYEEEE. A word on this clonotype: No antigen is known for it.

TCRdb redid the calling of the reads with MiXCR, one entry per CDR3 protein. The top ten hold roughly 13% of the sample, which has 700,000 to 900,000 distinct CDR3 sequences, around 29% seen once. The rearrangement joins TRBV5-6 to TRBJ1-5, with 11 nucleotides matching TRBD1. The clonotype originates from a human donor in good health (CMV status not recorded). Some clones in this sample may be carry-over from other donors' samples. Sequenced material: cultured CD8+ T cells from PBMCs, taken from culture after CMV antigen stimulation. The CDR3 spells CASSAGQGANQPQHF. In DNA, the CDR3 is TGTGCCAGCAGCGCTGGACAGGGGGCTAACCAGCCCCAGCATTTT.